One sample yielded the 20 T cell receptor beta chains listed below, sequenced in a study of cytomegalovirus exposure and HLA in healthy donors. The primer mix had 60 Vbeta and 13 Jbeta primers. The protocol was immunoSEQ multiplex PCR, while the TCRdb copy is restricted to in-frame clones and leaves out a portion. Recorded for this sample: roughly 120,000 clones. The specimen sequenced was PBMCs. All receptors derive from a man in his forties in good health and CMV-seronegative.

The V call is TRBV7-2, the J call TRBJ2-3, with 12 bases lining up with TRBD2. The length of the CDR3 is 19 residues. CDR1 SGHTA and CDR2 FQGNSA come from the germline V gene. The ends lost 1 base at V and 4 bases at J; junction bases unmatched: 12. CDR3: CASSLVATSGSGFSDTQYF. The DNA of the CDR3 is TGTGCCAGCAGCTTAGTGGCGACTAGCGGGAGCGGGTTCTCAGATACGCAGTATTTT.

Turning to this clone: The junction departs from germline at one end; a sequencing error may be responsible. The same CDR3 is also encoded by other DNA sequences in this sample. The rearrangement joins TRBV5-6 to TRBJ2-3; 9 bases align to TRBD1. The CDR3 consists of 12 residues. From germline, CDR1 is SGHDT and CDR2 YYEEEE. CDR3 region: CASRTGADTQYF. Here the CDR3 DNA reads TGCGCCAGCAGGACAGGGGCAGATACGCAGTATTTT.

The V call is TRBV6-4, the J call TRBJ2-3; 10 positions agree with TRBD2. Trimming took 0 bases from V and 5 from J; bases not matched to a gene: 11. Germline CDR1 reads MRHNA; CDR2 reads SNTAGT. The CDR3 has 18 residues. The CDR3, as DNA: TGTGCCAGCAGTGACTCGCTTATAGCGGGAGGCGGGCGAGATACGCAGTATTTT. Its translation: CASSDSLIAGGGRDTQYF.

V is TRBV19 and J is TRBJ2-3, with 11 nucleotides matching TRBD1. Germline values: CDR1 LNHDA, CDR2 SQIVND (reference sequence). This CDR3 contains 14 residues. J was trimmed by 10 bases and V by 4 bases; bases with no gene match: 7. CDR3 DNA: TGTGCCAGTAGTACCGGGACAGGGGGACGCGCGCAGTATTTT. This codes for CASSTGTGGRAQYF.

This chain's CDR3 is CASSSLKPPYEQYF. CDR3 coding DNA: TGTGCCAGCAGTTCCCTAAAACCCCCCTACGAGCAGTACTTC. The V gene is TRBV28, the J gene TRBJ2-7; D unclear. CDR1 MDHEN and CDR2 SYDVKM come from the germline V gene. The CDR3 contains 14 residues. Deletions cut 4 bases from V and 2 bases from J, with 12 bases between.

This sequence joins TRBV11-3 and TRBJ2-3; D unresolved. The ends were cut back, 1 base at V and 1 base at J, with 12 bases in the middle. CDR3 length: 16 residues. Germline loops: CDR1 SGHNT, CDR2 YENEEA. Here the CDR3 DNA reads TGTGCCAGCAGCTTAGGTGACAACTTGGGCACAGATACGCAGTATTTT. Translation gives CASSLGDNLGTDTQYF.

This chain uses TRBV5-4 with TRBJ1-5, with D perhaps matching TRBD1 (6 bases). Germline V gene data show CDR1 as SGHNT and CDR2 as YYREEE (reference sequence). This CDR3 contains 15 residues. V lost 0 bases, J lost 2 bases, and 9 bases lay in between. DNA of the CDR3: TGTGCCAGCAGCTTGGAGGCAGGGGGCAATCAGCCCCAGCATTTT. Translated: CASSLEAGGNQPQHF.

The V gene is TRBV29-1, the J gene TRBJ2-5, with 7 bases lining up with TRBD1. The junction had 6 bases not matched to a gene; V was cut back by 8 bases and J by 3 bases. The CDR3 contains 12 residues. Germline V CDR1 and CDR2: SQVTM, ANQGSEA. CDR3 loop: CSSNRGEETQYF. The CDR3 DNA follows: TGCAGCTCTAACAGGGGTGAAGAGACCCAGTACTTC. The complete variable domain, with remaining parts taken from reference TRBV29-1 and TRBJ2-5, reads SAVISQKPSRDICQRGTSLTIQCQVDSQVTMMFWYRQQPGQSLTLIATANQGSEATYESGFVIDKFPISRPNLTFSTLTVSNMSPEDSSIYLCSSNRGEETQYFGPGTRLLVL.

J is TRBJ2-2 and V is TRBV5-1; a possible D gene is TRBD1 (6 bases). Per germline, CDR1 SGHRS and CDR2 YFSETQ. CDR3 length: 13 residues. V lost 0 bases and J 11 bases, leaving 11 bases between the germline ends. CDR3 in amino acids: CASSLEGTNELFF. CDR3 sequence (DNA): TGCGCCAGCAGCTTGGAGGGGACAAATGAGCTGTTTTTT.

The chain combines TRBV28 with TRBJ2-7; 9 nucleotides align to TRBD2. The trim removed 8 bases at V and 0 bases at J, leaving 2 bases unmatched. The CDR3 runs 13 residues. Germline values: CDR1 MDHEN, CDR2 SYDVKM. DNA of the CDR3: TGTGCCAGCTGTAGCGGGAGCTCCTACGAGCAGTACTTC. Translation: CASCSGSSYEQYF.

With regard to this clone: Other DNA variants within this sample encode the same CDR3. The chain is built from TRBV21-1 and TRBJ1-3; TRBD1, the table's D call, was not compared with the DNA. TRBV21-1 is a pseudogene locus. The CDR3 is 21 residues long. The CDR3 here is CASSKRGEQDQIKLSGNTIYF. Here the CDR3 DNA reads TGTGCCAGCAGCAAAAGGGGCGAACAGGACCAGATCAAACTCTCCGGAAACACCATATATTTT.

The gene calls are TRBV18 and TRBJ2-1; D possibly corresponds to TRBD1 (5 bases). CDR1 and CDR2 from the germline V gene are KGHSH and LQKENI. The V end was cut by 1 base, the J end by 4 bases, with 11 bases between. The CDR3 runs 15 residues. The CDR3 region has the DNA TGTGCCAGCTCACCACGACAGAGACAATACAATGAGCAGTTCTTC. This sequence encodes CASSPRQRQYNEQFF.

This chain uses TRBV7-8 with TRBJ2-2, with D perhaps TRBD2 (5 bases). Germline lookup yields CDR1 SGHVS and CDR2 FQNEAQ. This CDR3 has 15 residues. V lost 2 bases and J lost 5, with 12 bases in between. The CDR3 protein is CASSLSPGGTGELFF. The CDR3 DNA sequence: TGTGCCAGCAGCTTATCTCCGGGCGGGACCGGGGAGCTGTTTTTT.

CDR3 sequence: CASRGLASGRAVDEQFF. CDR3 nucleotide sequence: TGTGCCAGCAGAGGCTTGGCTAGCGGGAGGGCGGTCGATGAGCAGTTCTTC. This chain links TRBV28 with TRBJ2-1, with 12 bases lining up with TRBD2. The ends lost 6 bases at V and 8 bases at J; junction bases unmatched: 14. Germline lookup yields CDR1 MDHEN and CDR2 SYDVKM. The CDR3 has 17 residues. Complete variable domain (other parts from reference TRBV28 and TRBJ2-1): DVKVTQSSRYLVKRTGEKVFLECVQDMDHENMFWYRQDPGLGLRLIYFSYDVKMKEKGDIPEGYSVSREKKERFSLILESASTNQTSMYLCASRGLASGRAVDEQFFGPGTRLTVL.

V usage is TRBV6-6 and J usage is TRBJ2-4; 7 bases match TRBD2. V shed 5 bases, J shed 9 bases, and the junction held 13 bases outside the gene matches. Germline CDR1 is MNHNY and CDR2 is SVGAGI (reference sequence). The CDR3 is 15 amino acids. Here the CDR3 DNA reads TGTGCCAGCAGTCCAACGGGGGGAGACAGTGGCATTCAGTACTTC. This sequence encodes CASSPTGGDSGIQYF.

The rearrangement links TRBV6-7 to TRBJ1-5; the D gene is possibly TRBD1 (5 bases). TRBV6-7 is an ORF for which the function is uncertain. Trimming removed 0 bases from V and 4 bases from J, with 19 bases in between. The CDR3 loop spans 18 amino acids. The CDR3 reads CASSYSTFERGGNQPQHF. CDR3 in DNA: TGTGCCAGCAGTTACTCGACGTTTGAGAGGGGAGGGAATCAGCCCCAGCATTTT.

The chain combines TRBV7-2 with TRBJ2-1; TRBD2 is a possible D gene (7 bases). This CDR3 spans 17 amino acids. Germline V gives CDR1 SGHTA, CDR2 FQGNSA. Trimming shortened V by 1 base and J by 4 bases, and 17 bases separated the two germline ends. In nucleotides, the CDR3 is TGTGCCAGCAGCTTAGTGGCTGCTGCGGGGGCTTACAATGAGCAGTTCTTC. The encoded protein is CASSLVAAAGAYNEQFF.

V is TRBV7-9 and J is TRBJ1-2, with 9 bases lining up with TRBD1. The CDR3 has 13 amino acids. The V segment lost 5 bases and the J segment 8 bases; nucleotides outside the gene matches: 6. Germline CDR1 SEHNR, CDR2 FQNEAQ (reference sequence). In DNA, the CDR3 is TGTGCCAGCAGCCGGACAGGGGCGAACGGCTACACCTTC. Translated: CASSRTGANGYTF. The full variable domain, its missing parts supplied by reference TRBV7-9 and TRBJ1-2, is DTGVSQNPRHKITKRGQNVTFRCDPISEHNRLYWYRQTLGQGPEFLTYFQNEAQLEKSRLLSDRFSAERPKGSFSTLEIQRTEQGDSAMYLCASSRTGANGYTFGSGTRLTVV.

The rearrangement links TRBV7-9 to TRBJ2-2; D might be TRBD2 (6 bases). Between the trimmed V and J ends, which lost 8 bases and 1 base, there was a span of 11 bases. This CDR3 is 14 amino acids long. Germline CDR1 reads SEHNR; CDR2 reads FQNEAQ (reference sequence). In nucleotides, the CDR3 is TGTGCCAGCGGCCCTAGCGAGAACACCGGGGAGCTGTTTTTT. Its translation is CASGPSENTGELFF.

J is TRBJ2-5 and V is TRBV4-2; possibly TRBD2 for D (5 bases). This CDR3 has 14 amino acids. Trimming removed 0 bases from V and 7 bases from J, with 12 bases in between. Germline CDR1 LGHNA, CDR2 YNFKEQ. CDR3 sequence: CASSQEGSAGTQYF. The CDR3 nucleotides read TGTGCCAGCAGCCAAGAGGGAAGTGCGGGGACCCAGTACTTC.